The T cell receptor beta chain described here comes from a study of blood T cell repertoires in COVID-19 (dated by TCRdb to 2020 to 2021). Concerning the study at large: The collaborator samples originated in the United States, Italy and Spain and spanned the acute and convalescent phases of COVID-19. The dataset comprised deeply sampled blood TCRbeta repertoires from subjects exposed to, actively infected with, or recovered from COVID-19. Where available, HLA class I and class II types were obtained from metadata supplied by the sample provider rather than from assay-based typing. A de-identified subject ID, COVID-19 status, age in years and sex were almost always included in the sample metadata. The samples were drawn from two sources: the first 160 participants of the ongoing ImmuneRACE study, and 1,000 to 1,500 subjects contributed by 6 global collaborators. The material from the prospective study consisted of cDNA or gDNA derived from T cells, B-cell-depleted T cells, or PBMCs. The repertoires were made available in a free public database intended to serve as a resource for research on the immune response to SARS-CoV-2. Study-wide findings and limitations: Clinical and demographic metadata were provided uncurated, with the amount varying by source and participant.

The collaborating institutions used their own protocols to collect whole blood in K2EDTA tubes. For TCRbeta analysis, collaborators shipped samples in one of three forms: frozen whole blood, isolated PBMCs, or DNA extracted from either of those sample types. V has 0 bases trimmed and J has 2 bases trimmed; junction bases matching no gene number 4. The germline V gene sets CDR1 to SGHDN and CDR2 to FVKESK. The CDR3 holds 15 amino acids from the cysteine to the phenylalanine. The read is trimmed to its CDR3 DNA, 45 bases read in frame from base 1. The immunoSEQ Assay, a bias-controlled multiplex PCR, was used to amplify TCRbeta CDR3 regions from genomic DNA. Processing in the source paper ran as follows. The number of nucleated cells in each sample was estimated from the amplification of reference gene primers within the assay. Sequence reads were collapsed and filtered to measure the absolute abundance of every unique TCRbeta CDR3 rearrangement. For each sample, productive Simpson clonality was calculated as the square root of Simpson's diversity index across productive rearrangements. What TCRdb holds here is the immuneACCESS table cut down to in-frame rearrangements. Part of the clones is not present; checked against another copy, under half of the missing clones reflect an unresolved V gene, and the others are unexplained. V and J calls and clone size are those listed in that table; D and trimming were worked out from the DNA. For this sample the table gives approximately 230,000 clones, of which roughly 80% were detected only once. The ten largest clones add up to 8.9% of the sample.

In the case of this clone: It lacks a known antigen. Base qualities are missing; no much larger clone stands one base away.

This receptor was identified in a man at least 80 years old with acute or convalescent COVID-19. This sequence uses TRBV14 and TRBJ2-7; TRBD1 aligns with 7 central bases. Sequenced: peripheral blood. The CDR3 protein is CASSQETGSAYEQYF. In nucleotides, the sequence is TGTGCCAGCAGCCAAGAGACAGGGAGCGCCTACGAGCAGTACTTC.